Below are 17 T cell receptor beta chains sequenced from a single sample in a study of cytomegalovirus exposure and HLA in healthy donors. It was with 60 Vbeta and 13 Jbeta primers that the PCR ran. Sequencing was performed with immunoSEQ multiplex PCR; in TCRdb, only in-frame clones are kept and a portion is missing. The table for this sample gives roughly 41,000 clones. Specimen: PBMCs. The receptor set was obtained from a woman between 40 and 50 years old in good health and CMV-seronegative.

The V call is TRBV27, the J call TRBJ2-7; TRBD2 matches at 13 bases. V lost 10 bases and J lost 0; bases outside the gene matches: 6. The CDR3 consists of 15 residues. The V gene's germline CDR1 is MNHEY and CDR2 SMNVEV (reference sequence). The CDR3 DNA reads TGTGCCACCCGACTAGCGGGAGGACTCTCCTACGAGCAGTACTTC. This gives the protein CATRLAGGLSYEQYF.

The chain carries TRBV5-1 and TRBJ2-1, with TRBD1 as a possible D gene (5 bases). The V end was cut by 0 bases, the J end by 0 bases, with 13 bases between. This CDR3 is 17 amino acids long. Germline CDR1 is SGHRS and CDR2 is YFSETQ. This CDR3 is CASSLGQGWSSYNEQFF. For the CDR3, the DNA is TGCGCCAGCAGCTTGGGGCAGGGCTGGAGCTCCTACAATGAGCAGTTCTTC.

This chain links TRBV27 with TRBJ1-4, with 10 positions matching TRBD1. The CDR3 spans 16 residues. V lost 6 bases and J lost 6; bases outside the gene matches: 10. Looked up from germline, CDR1 is MNHEY and CDR2 is SMNVEV (reference sequence). The CDR3 region is CASRFGTGVEYEKLFF. The CDR3 DNA reads as TGTGCCAGCAGGTTTGGGACAGGGGTCGAATATGAAAAACTGTTTTTT.

The rearrangement links TRBV5-1 to TRBJ1-1; D may be TRBD1 (5 bases). The germline V gene encodes CDR1 SGHRS and CDR2 YFSETQ. V was cut by 0 bases and J by 4 bases, with 13 bases left in between. The CDR3 is made up of 15 amino acids. CDR3 sequence (DNA): TGCGCCAGCAGCTTGGTTTCCGGGGGAAGCACTGAAGCTTTCTTT. Protein sequence: CASSLVSGGSTEAFF. Complete variable domain (other parts from reference TRBV5-1 and TRBJ1-1): KAGVTQTPRYLIKTRGQQVTLSCSPISGHRSVSWYQQTPGQGLQFLFEYFSETQRNKGNFPGRFSGRQFSNSRSEMNVSTLELGDSALYLCASSLVSGGSTEAFFGQGTRLTVV.

The chain uses TRBV9 and TRBJ2-1; D gene ambiguous. V lost 3 bases, J lost 2 bases, and 3 bases lay in between. CDR1 is SGDLS, CDR2 YYNGEE, per germline. CDR3 length: 12 residues. The CDR3: CASSATYNEQFF. The CDR3 region has the DNA TGTGCCAGCAGCGCTACCTACAATGAGCAGTTCTTC.

The rearrangement links TRBV7-2 to TRBJ2-3; no firm D call. The V gene lost 4 bases and the J gene lost 2 bases, with 13 bases spanning the gap. This CDR3 has 15 amino acids. Looked up from germline, CDR1 is SGHTA and CDR2 is FQGNSA. The CDR3 is CASSSYRATTDTQYF. CDR3 in DNA: TGTGCCAGCAGCTCATACAGAGCCACCACAGATACGCAGTATTTT. Based on the CDR3 plus reference TRBV7-2 and TRBJ2-3, the full variable domain is GAGVSQSPSNKVTEKGKDVELRCDPISGHTALYWYRQSLGQGLEFLIYFQGNSAPDKSGLPSDRFSAERTGGSVSTLTIQRTQQEDSAVYLCASSSYRATTDTQYFGPGTRLTVL.

The V call is TRBV19, the J call TRBJ2-1; 7 nucleotides align to TRBD1. Germline lookup yields CDR1 LNHDA and CDR2 SQIVND (reference sequence). V gave up 5 bases and J gave up 4 bases; unmatched junction bases: 5. This CDR3 has 14 amino acids. The DNA of the CDR3 is TGTGCCAGTAGTCCCGGGACAGTATACAATGAGCAGTTCTTC. Its protein is CASSPGTVYNEQFF.

V gene TRBV5-1 combines with J gene TRBJ2-1, with 11 positions matching TRBD2. There are 16 residues in the CDR3. The V gene's germline CDR1 is SGHRS and CDR2 YFSETQ. The V and J ends lost 0 bases and 6 bases, in that order; junction bases with no gene match: 5. The CDR3 loop reads CASSLELAGGGNEQFF. The CDR3, as DNA: TGCGCCAGCAGCTTGGAGCTAGCGGGAGGAGGCAATGAGCAGTTCTTC.

This chain uses TRBV10-3 with TRBJ1-1; D is possibly TRBD1 (5 bases). Germline V gene data show CDR1 as ENHRY and CDR2 as SYGVKD. The CDR3 has 14 amino acids. V was shortened by 2 bases and J by 7 bases, with 14 bases between the two germline ends. The CDR3 sequence: CAISEGAGRGEAFF. The DNA for the CDR3 is TGTGCCATCAGTGAGGGGGCAGGGAGGGGTGAAGCTTTCTTT.

The chain couples TRBV7-3 to TRBJ2-7, with 7 bases aligning to TRBD1. V was clipped by 0 bases and J by 7 bases; unmatched bases: 3. This CDR3 region has 13 residues. Per germline, CDR1 SGHTA and CDR2 FQGTGA. The CDR3 nucleotides read TGTGCCAGCAGCTTAACGACGACAGGGGAGCAGTACTTC. Translation gives CASSLTTTGEQYF.

This chain connects TRBV4-1 to TRBJ2-5; D is perhaps TRBD1 (5 bases). The J call is doubtful: the DNA matches TRBJ2-7 better. Germline-derived CDR1 and CDR2 are MGHRA and YSYEKL. This CDR3 comprises 15 residues. CDR3 nucleotides: TGCGCCAGCAGCCCCTGCTGGCCGCAGGGTTACGAGCAGTACTTC. It yields the protein CASSPCWPQGYEQYF.

This chain uses TRBV4-2 with TRBJ2-7, with a tentative D call TRBD2 (6 bases). Trimming removed 3 bases at V and 2 bases at J, with 14 bases between. Germline V gene lookup returns CDR1 LGHNA and CDR2 YNFKEQ. The CDR3 loop spans 15 amino acids. The CDR3 here is CASSQSLGLTYEQYF. CDR3 in DNA: TGTGCCAGCAGCCAGTCCTTGGGACTCACCTACGAGCAGTACTTC.

V usage is TRBV2 and J usage is TRBJ2-5; tentatively, D is TRBD2 (6 bases). The V gene's germline CDR1 is SNHLY and CDR2 FYNNEI. This CDR3 comprises 12 residues. In DNA, the CDR3 is TGTTCGTCGAGGCGTAGCGGAGAGACCCAGTACTTC. The encoded protein is CSSRRSGETQYF.

This chain connects TRBV18 to TRBJ2-7; 9 positions match TRBD2. The trim removed 2 bases at V and 7 bases at J, leaving 12 bases unmatched. The length of the CDR3 is 16 residues. Per the germline V gene, CDR1 is KGHSH and CDR2 is LQKENI. CDR3 sequence: CASSPSHSGRAGEQYF. The CDR3 region has the DNA TGTGCCAGCTCACCAAGCCATAGCGGGAGAGCGGGTGAGCAGTACTTC.

The chain couples TRBV28 to TRBJ1-4; D ambiguous. Trimming left V 3 bases short and J 8 bases short, with 4 bases between. Per the germline V gene, CDR1 is MDHEN and CDR2 is SYDVKM. The CDR3 extends over 11 amino acids. CDR3 loop: CASSLSEKLFF. DNA for the CDR3: TGTGCCAGCAGTTTGAGCGAAAAACTGTTTTTT.

The V gene is TRBV6-4, the J gene TRBJ1-1; 8 bases match TRBD1. Losses at the gene ends were 3 bases for V and 5 bases for J; bases not matched to a gene: 11. Germline V gene sequence: CDR1 MRHNA, CDR2 SNTAGT. CDR3 length equals 16 residues. DNA of the CDR3: TGTGCCAGCAGTGATGGGGTACCACAGGGGGATACTGAAGCTTTCTTT. Its translation: CASSDGVPQGDTEAFF.

The chain employs TRBV18 and TRBJ2-7, with TRBD1 as a possible D gene (6 bases). Deletions cut 5 bases from V and 7 bases from J, with 21 bases between. Germline V gene sequence: CDR1 KGHSH, CDR2 LQKENI. The CDR3 consists of 15 residues. The CDR3 region is CASSNSGTKMGEQYF. CDR3 DNA: TGTGCCAGCTCAAATTCCGGGACAAAAATGGGAGAGCAGTACTTC.